This T cell receptor beta chain was obtained from a study of T cell responses to AZD1222 COVID-19 vaccine. Profiled with immunoSEQ multiplex PCR; TCRdb holds only in-frame clones, not every one. The repertoire holds 90,000 to 150,000 clones, with around 90% as singletons. Whole-study results and caveats: Sampling that yielded the repertoires occurred only after the peak T cell response. As reported, nearly half of all spike-specific TCRs target variant regions that are unmutated. After two AZD1222 doses, spike-specific TCR breadth and depth rose versus day 0.

Worth noting for this clone: Its antigen is undetermined.

Germline V gene data show CDR1 as KGHSH and CDR2 as LQKENI. The length of the CDR3 is 15 residues. The V end was cut by 2 bases, the J end by 2 bases, with 11 bases between. The V and J genes are TRBV18 and TRBJ2-3; possible D gene TRBD1, 6 bases. The sequencing here drew on peripheral blood, taken 28 days after the second AZD1222 dose. This receptor was taken from an adult who received the AZD1222 COVID-19 vaccine. The DNA for the CDR3 is TGTGCCAGCTCACCAATGGGGGCTTACACAGATACGCAGTATTTT. Protein: CASSPMGAYTDTQYF.